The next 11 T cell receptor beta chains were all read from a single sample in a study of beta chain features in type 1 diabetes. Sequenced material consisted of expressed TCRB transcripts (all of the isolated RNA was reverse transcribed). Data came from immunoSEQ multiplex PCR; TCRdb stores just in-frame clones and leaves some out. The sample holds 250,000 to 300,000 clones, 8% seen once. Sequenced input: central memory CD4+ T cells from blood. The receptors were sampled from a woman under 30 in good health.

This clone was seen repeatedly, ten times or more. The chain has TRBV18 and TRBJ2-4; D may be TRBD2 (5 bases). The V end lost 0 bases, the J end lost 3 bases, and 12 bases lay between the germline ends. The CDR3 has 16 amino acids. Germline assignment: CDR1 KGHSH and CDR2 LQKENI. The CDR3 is CASSPPGVSGKNIQYF. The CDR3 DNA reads TGTGCCAGCTCACCACCCGGGGTGTCCGGCAAAAACATTCAGTACTTC.

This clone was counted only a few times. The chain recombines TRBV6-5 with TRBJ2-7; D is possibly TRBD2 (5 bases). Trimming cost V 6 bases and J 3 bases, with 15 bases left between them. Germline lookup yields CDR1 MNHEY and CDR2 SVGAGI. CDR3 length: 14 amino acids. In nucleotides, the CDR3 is TGTGCCAGCAGCCCGGGGTGGAGCCACTACGAGCAGTACTTC. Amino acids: CASSPGWSHYEQYF.

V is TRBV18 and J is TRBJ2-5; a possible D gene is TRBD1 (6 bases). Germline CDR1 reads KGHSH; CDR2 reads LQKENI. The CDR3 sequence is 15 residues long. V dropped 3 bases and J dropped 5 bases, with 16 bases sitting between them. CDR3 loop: CASSPTNQQGETQYF. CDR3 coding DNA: TGTGCCAGCTCACCGACCAATCAACAGGGTGAGACCCAGTACTTC.

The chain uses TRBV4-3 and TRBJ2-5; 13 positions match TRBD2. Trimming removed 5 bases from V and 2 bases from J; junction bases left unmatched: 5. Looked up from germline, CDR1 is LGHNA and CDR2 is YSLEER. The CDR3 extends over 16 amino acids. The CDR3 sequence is CASSIGLAGVQETQYF. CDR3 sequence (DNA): TGCGCCAGCAGCATAGGACTAGCGGGGGTACAAGAGACCCAGTACTTC.

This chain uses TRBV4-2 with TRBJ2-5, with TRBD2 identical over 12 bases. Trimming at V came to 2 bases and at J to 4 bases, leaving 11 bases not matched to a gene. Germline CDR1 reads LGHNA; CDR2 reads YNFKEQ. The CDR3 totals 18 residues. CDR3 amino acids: CASSQMTSGGGWVETQYF. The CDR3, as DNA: TGTGCCAGCAGCCAAATGACTAGCGGGGGTGGGTGGGTAGAGACCCAGTACTTC.

CDR3 nucleotide sequence: TGTGCCAGCAGCTTAGACCGAGGGTACGGCTACGAGCAGTACTTC. This codes for CASSLDRGYGYEQYF. V gene TRBV11-1 combines with J gene TRBJ2-7; D is perhaps TRBD2 (5 bases). Per the germline V gene, CDR1 is SGHAT and CDR2 is FQDESV (reference sequence). The CDR3 consists of 15 residues. V lost 1 base and J 3 bases, leaving 13 bases between the germline ends.

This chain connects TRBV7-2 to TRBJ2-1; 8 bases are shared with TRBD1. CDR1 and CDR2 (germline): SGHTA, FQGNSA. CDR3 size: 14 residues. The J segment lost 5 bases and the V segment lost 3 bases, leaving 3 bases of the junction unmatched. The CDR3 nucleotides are TGTGCCAGCAGCTTGGGACAGGACCACAATGAGCAGTTCTTC. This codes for CASSLGQDHNEQFF.

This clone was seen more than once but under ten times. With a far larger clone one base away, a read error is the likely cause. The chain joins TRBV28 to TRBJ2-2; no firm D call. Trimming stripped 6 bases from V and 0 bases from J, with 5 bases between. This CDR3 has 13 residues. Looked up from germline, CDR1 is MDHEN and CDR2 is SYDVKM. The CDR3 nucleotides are TGTGCCAGCAGCCTCTCGAACACCGGGGAGCTGTTTTTT. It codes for CASSLSNTGELFF.

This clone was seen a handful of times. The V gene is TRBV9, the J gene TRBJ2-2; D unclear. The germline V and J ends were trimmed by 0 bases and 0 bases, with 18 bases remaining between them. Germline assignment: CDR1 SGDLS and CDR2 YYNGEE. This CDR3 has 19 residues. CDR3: CASSVAQVGWAANTGELFF. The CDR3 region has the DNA TGTGCCAGCAGCGTAGCCCAGGTGGGGTGGGCAGCGAACACCGGGGAGCTGTTTTTT.

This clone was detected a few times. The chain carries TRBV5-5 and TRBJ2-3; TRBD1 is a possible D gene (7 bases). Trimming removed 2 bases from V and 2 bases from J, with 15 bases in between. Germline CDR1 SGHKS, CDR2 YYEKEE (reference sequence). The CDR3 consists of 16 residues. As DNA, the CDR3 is TGTGCCAGCAGCTTTGCGGGACAGCACTACACAGATACGCAGTATTTT. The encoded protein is CASSFAGQHYTDTQYF.

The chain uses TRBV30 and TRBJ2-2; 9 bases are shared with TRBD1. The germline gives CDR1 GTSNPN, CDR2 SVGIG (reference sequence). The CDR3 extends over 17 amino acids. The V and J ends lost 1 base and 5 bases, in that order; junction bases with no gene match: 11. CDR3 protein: CAWSGGTGLLGTGELFF. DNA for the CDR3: TGTGCCTGGAGTGGGGGGACAGGGCTCTTGGGGACCGGGGAGCTGTTTTTT.